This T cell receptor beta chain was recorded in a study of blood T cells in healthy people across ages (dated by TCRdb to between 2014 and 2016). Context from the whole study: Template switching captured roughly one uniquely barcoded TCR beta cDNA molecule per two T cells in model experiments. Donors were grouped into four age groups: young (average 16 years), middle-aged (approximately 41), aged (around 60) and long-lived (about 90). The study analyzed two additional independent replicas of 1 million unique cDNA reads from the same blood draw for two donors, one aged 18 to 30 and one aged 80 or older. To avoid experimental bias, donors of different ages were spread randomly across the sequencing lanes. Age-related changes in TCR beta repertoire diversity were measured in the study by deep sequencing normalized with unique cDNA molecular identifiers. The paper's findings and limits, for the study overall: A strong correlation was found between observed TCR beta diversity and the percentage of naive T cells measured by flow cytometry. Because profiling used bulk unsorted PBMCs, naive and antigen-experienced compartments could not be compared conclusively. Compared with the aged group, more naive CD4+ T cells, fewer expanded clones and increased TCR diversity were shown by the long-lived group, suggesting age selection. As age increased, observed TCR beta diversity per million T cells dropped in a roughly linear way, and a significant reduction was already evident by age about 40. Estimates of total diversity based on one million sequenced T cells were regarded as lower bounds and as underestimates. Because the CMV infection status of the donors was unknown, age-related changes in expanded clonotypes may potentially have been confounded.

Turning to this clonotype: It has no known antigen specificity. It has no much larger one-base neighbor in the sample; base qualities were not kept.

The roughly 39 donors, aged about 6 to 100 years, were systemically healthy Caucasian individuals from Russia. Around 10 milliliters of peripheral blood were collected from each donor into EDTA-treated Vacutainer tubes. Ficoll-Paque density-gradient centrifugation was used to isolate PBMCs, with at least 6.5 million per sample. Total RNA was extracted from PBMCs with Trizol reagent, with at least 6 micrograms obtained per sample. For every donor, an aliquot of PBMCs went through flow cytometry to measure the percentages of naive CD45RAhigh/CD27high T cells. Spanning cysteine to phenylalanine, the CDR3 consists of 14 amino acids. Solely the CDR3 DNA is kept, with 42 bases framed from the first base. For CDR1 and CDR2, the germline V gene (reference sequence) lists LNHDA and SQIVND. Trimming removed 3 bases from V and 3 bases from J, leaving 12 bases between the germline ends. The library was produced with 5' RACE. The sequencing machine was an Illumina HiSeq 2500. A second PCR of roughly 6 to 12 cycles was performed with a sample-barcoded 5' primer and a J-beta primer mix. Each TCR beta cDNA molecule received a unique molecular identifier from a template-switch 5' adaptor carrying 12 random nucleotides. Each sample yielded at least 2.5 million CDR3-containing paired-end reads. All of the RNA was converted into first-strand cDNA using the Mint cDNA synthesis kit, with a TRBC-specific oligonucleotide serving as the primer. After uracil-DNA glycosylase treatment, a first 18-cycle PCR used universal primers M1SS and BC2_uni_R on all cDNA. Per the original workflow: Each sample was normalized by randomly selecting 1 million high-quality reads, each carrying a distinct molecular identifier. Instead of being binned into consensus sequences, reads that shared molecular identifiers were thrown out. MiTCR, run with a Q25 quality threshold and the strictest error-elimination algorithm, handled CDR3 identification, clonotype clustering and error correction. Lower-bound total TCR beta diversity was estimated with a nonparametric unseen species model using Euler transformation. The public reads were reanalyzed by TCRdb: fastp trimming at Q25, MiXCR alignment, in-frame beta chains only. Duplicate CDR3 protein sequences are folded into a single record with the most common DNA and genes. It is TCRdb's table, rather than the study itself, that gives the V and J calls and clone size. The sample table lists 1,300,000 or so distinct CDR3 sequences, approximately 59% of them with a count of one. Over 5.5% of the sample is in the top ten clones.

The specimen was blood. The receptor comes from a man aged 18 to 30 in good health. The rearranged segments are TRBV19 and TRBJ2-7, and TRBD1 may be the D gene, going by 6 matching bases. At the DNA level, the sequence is TGTGCCAGTAGTATTAGGGGGACCATCTACGAGCAGTACTTC. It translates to CASSIRGTIYEQYF.